This T cell receptor beta chain was sequenced in a study of T cells expressing NK-cell markers (TCRdb year 2020). With regard to the full study: Three sorted T-cell subsets (CD3+CD56+NKG2C+, CD3+CD56+NKG2C- and CD3+CD56-NKG2C+) from several donors had their TCR beta-chain repertoires profiled. Libraries were sequenced as 2 x 150 bp reads on Illumina HiSeq 2000/2500, MiSeq or NextSeq. All eight donors whose samples were sequenced were randomly selected healthy volunteers, three of them men and five women. Of the eight sequenced donors, seven were found to be HCMV-seropositive and one was found to be HCMV-seronegative. General findings and caveats noted by the study authors: Those dominant clonotypes were again the most abundant among CD3+CD56-NKG2C+ cells in a handful of donors, at about 25-65%. Whether the expanded NKG2C-expressing T cell clones were specific for HCMV antigens remained unclear. In roughly 6 donors, the dominant CD3+CD56+NKG2C+ clonotypes ranked among the top 10 CD8+ clonotypes, making up about 1.0-7.5% of CD8+ T cells.

The run used an Illumina HiSeq 2000. TCR beta cDNA libraries were prepared using 5'RACE template switching, which introduced a universal primer site and unique molecular identifiers. cDNA synthesis was primed from the TCR beta constant segment, followed by two successive PCR amplification steps. The paper's data handling went like this. Reads were demultiplexed and grouped by UMI with MIGEC, and clonotypes were assembled and quantified with MiTCR. To remove erroneous sequences, TCR cDNA sequences were retained only when supported by two or more reads. The tcR package was used for downstream repertoire analysis, and clonotypes were matched between fractions using CDR3 nucleotide sequence together with V segment. VDJmatch was used to annotate antigen specificity against VDJdb, with one amino acid substitution in CDR3 permitted. Through TCRdb reprocessing, the reads give one entry per CDR3 protein sequence; DNA is omitted. Clone size and V and J calls follow TCRdb, not the original study. The sample table records about 160,000 distinct CDR3 sequences. Of the sample, 15% to 20% falls within the top ten clones.

The cysteine opens and the phenylalanine closes a CDR3 of 15 amino acids. Only the protein is on record. The germline V gene yields SGHRS for CDR1 and YFSETQ for CDR2. As to this clonotype: This receptor's antigen is unknown.

A commercial ELISA kit detecting HCMV-specific IgG in serum was used to determine HCMV serostatus. Ficoll density gradient centrifugation was used to isolate peripheral blood mononuclear cells from blood. The receptor was isolated from a woman aged 18 to 69 in good health. Here the chain combines TRBV5-1 and TRBJ1-2; TCRdb's D call, TRBD1, is unchecked because there is no DNA. Sequences were obtained from blood T cells: a sorted CD56 or NKG2C T cell subset, CD4+ or CD8+ T cells, or bulk PBMC T cells (not recorded which). The encoded CDR3 is CASSLVDRANYGYTF. The CDR3, completed at both ends by the reference TRBV5-1 and TRBJ1-2 genes, gives the full variable domain KAGVTQTPRYLIKTRGQQVTLSCSPISGHRSVSWYQQTPGQGLQFLFEYFSETQRNKGNFPGRFSGRQFSNSRSEMNVSTLELGDSALYLCASSLVDRANYGYTFGSGTRLTVV.